Described below is a single T cell receptor beta chain sequence and its context. The data belong to a study of sequential checkpoint blockade in melanoma. Treatment specified: randomized to nivolumab then ipilimumab (arm A) or the reverse (arm B). TCRdb's copy holds only in-frame clones and misses some; the assay was immunoSEQ multiplex PCR. The table lists approximately 12,000 clones, about 61% of them singletons. From germline, CDR1 is SGHNT and CDR2 YYREEE (reference sequence). Deletions cut 0 bases from V and 8 bases from J, with 12 bases between. CDR3 length equals 14 residues. The chain is built from TRBV5-4 and TRBJ2-1; D gene unclear. The sample consisted of CD8+ T cells sorted from blood (inferred from file names), taken from a patient given nivolumab and ipilimumab in sequence. The sequence derives from a human donor with melanoma. As DNA, the CDR3 is TGTGCCAGCAGCTTGGAGCTTCAACGGGATGAGCAGTTCTTC. Encoded protein: CASSLELQRDEQFF. The full variable domain, rest sourced from reference TRBV5-4 and TRBJ2-1, is ETGVTQSPTHLIKTRGQQVTLRCSSQSGHNTVSWYQQALGQGPQFIFQYYREEENGRGNFPPRFSGLQFPNYSSELNVNALELDDSALYLCASSLELQRDEQFFGPGTRLTVL.